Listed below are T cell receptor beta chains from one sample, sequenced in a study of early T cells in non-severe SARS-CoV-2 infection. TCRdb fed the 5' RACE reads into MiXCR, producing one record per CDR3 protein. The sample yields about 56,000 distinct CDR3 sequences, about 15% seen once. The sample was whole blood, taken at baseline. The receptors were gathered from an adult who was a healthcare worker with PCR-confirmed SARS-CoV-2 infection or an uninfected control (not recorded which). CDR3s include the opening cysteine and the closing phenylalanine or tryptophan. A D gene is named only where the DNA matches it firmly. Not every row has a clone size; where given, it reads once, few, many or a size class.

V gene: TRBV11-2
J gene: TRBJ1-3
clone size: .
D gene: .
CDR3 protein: CASSRGTVGNTIYF
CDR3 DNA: TGTGCCAGCAGCCGGGGGACGGTAGGAAACACCATATATTTT

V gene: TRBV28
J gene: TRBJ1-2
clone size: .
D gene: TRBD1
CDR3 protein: CASSSGTAPYGYTF
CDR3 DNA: TGTGCCAGCAGCTCCGGGACAGCTCCCTATGGCTACACCTTC

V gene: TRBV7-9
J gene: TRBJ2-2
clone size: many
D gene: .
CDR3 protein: CASSPRVAGELFF
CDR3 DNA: TGTGCCAGCAGCCCTAGAGTGGCCGGGGAGCTGTTTTTT

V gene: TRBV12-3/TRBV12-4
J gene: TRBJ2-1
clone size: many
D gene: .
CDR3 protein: CASSFGANNEQFF
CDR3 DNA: TGTGCCAGCAGTTTCGGGGCCAACAATGAGCAGTTCTTC

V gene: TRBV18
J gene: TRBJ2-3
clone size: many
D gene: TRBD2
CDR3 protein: CASSRTSATDTQYF
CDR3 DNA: TGTGCCAGCTCGCGGACTAGCGCCACAGATACGCAGTATTTT

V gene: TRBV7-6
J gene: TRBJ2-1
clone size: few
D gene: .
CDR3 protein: CASSLDRVPSYNEQFF
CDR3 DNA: TGTGCCAGCAGCTTAGACCGGGTGCCCTCCTACAATGAGCAGTTCTTC

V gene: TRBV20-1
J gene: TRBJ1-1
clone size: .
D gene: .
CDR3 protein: CSARQQLNTEAFF
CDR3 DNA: TGCAGTGCTAGACAGCAATTGAACACTGAAGCTTTCTTT

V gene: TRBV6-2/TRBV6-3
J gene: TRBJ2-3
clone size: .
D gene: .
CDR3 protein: CASSYDPGTGYTQYF
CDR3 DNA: TGTGCCAGCAGTTACGATCCCGGGACGGGATATACGCAGTATTTT

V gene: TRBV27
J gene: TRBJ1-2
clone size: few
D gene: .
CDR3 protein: CASKLTGNLYGYTF
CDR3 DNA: TGTGCCAGCAAACTCACAGGGAACCTCTATGGCTACACCTTC

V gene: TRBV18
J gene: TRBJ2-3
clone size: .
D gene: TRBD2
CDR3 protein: CASSQTGTSGTDTQYF
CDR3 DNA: TGTGCCAGCTCACAGACCGGGACTAGCGGCACAGATACGCAGTATTTT

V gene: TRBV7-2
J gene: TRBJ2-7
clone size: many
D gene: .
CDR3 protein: CASSLGVLAGEQYF
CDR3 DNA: TGTGCCAGCAGCTTAGGTGTGCTAGCAGGGGAGCAGTACTTC

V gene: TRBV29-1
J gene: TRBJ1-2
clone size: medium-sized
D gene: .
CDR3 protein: CSVEEPGGYGYTF
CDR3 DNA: TGCAGCGTTGAAGAACCCGGGGGCTATGGCTACACCTTC

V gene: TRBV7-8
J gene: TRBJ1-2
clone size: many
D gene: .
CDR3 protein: CASSPGSVNYGYTF
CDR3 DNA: TGTGCCAGCAGCCCGGGATCGGTAAACTATGGCTACACCTTC

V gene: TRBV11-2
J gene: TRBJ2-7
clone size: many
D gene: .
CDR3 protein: CASSSGGSLPYEQYF
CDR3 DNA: TGTGCCAGCAGCTCCGGCGGCTCCCTACCGTACGAGCAGTACTTC

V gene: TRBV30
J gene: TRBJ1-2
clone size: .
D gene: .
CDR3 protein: CAGRGGLGYTF
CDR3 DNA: TGTGCCGGGAGGGGAGGGCTCGGCTACACCTTC

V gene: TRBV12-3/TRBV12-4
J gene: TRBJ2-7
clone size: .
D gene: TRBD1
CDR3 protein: CASSLGTGVGEQYF
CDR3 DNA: TGTGCCAGCAGCTTGGGGACAGGGGTTGGAGAGCAGTACTTC

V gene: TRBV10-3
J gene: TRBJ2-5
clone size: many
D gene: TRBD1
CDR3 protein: CAISERELDRGKETQYF
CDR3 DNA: TGTGCCATCAGTGAGAGAGAATTGGACAGGGGAAAAGAGACCCAGTACTTC